This TCR beta chain was documented in a study of T-cell memory formation after mild COVID-19. TCRdb analysed the 5' RACE reads with MiXCR anew, one entry per CDR3 protein. The table includes about 110,000 distinct CDR3 sequences, 15% to 20% detected once. General study findings and limits: Memory from before infection featured some responding clones, which suggests cross-reactive memory joined.

The CDR3 loop spans 15 amino acids. Germline V gene sequence: CDR1 MNHNS, CDR2 SASEGT. V was trimmed by 3 bases and J by 6 bases, leaving 16 bases between them. A word on this clonotype: Its antigen is still unknown.

This receptor was taken from a man younger than 35 who had mild COVID-19 (a few samples of this study predate the infection). Cell type and time point are not known. Sequenced input: PBMCs or a T cell subset sorted from them (not recorded which). V is TRBV6-1 and J is TRBJ2-3, with D unresolved. DNA of the CDR3: TGTGCCAGCAGTGACTCCCTGAAGGGTTTTGATACGCAGTATTTT. As protein: CASSDSLKGFDTQYF.